One and the same sample provided the 3 T cell receptor beta chains below, sequenced in a study of blood T cell repertoires in COVID-19. Repertoires were generated with immunoSEQ multiplex PCR, while TCRdb's copy carries only in-frame clones and drops some. The sample lists 450,000 to 600,000 clones; around 90% were seen once. Sequencing was carried out using PBMCs or T cells enriched from blood (not recorded which). Receptor source: a woman aged 18-29 years who had recovered from COVID-19.

This sequence joins TRBV27 and TRBJ1-1, with a weak D call TRBD1 (5 bases). This CDR3 region has 14 residues. Trimming took 8 bases from V and 3 from J, leaving 16 bases between them. Germline-derived CDR1 and CDR2 are MNHEY and SMNVEV (reference sequence). The CDR3 coding sequence is TGTGCCAGCGGCTTCCCAGGGTCTCACACTGAAGCTTTCTTT. It encodes CASGFPGSHTEAFF.

CDR3 amino acids: CASVEGQYQETQYF. For the CDR3, the DNA is TGTGCCAGCGTGGAGGGGCAATACCAAGAGACCCAGTACTTC. The rearrangement uses TRBV2 and TRBJ2-5; D perhaps matches TRBD2 (6 bases). CDR3 length: 14 residues. Germline lookup yields CDR1 SNHLY and CDR2 FYNNEI. The V end lost 8 bases, the J end lost 0 bases, and 13 bases lay between the germline ends. The full variable domain, its missing parts supplied by reference TRBV2 and TRBJ2-5, is EPEVTQTPSHQVTQMGQEVILRCVPISNHLYFYWYRQILGQKVEFLVSFYNNEISEKSEIFDDQFSVERPDGSNFTLKIRSTKLEDSAMYFCASVEGQYQETQYFGPGTRLLVL.

V is TRBV27 and J is TRBJ1-5; a possible D gene is TRBD1 (6 bases). Per germline, CDR1 MNHEY and CDR2 SMNVEV (reference sequence). Deletions cut 3 bases from V and 7 bases from J, with 7 bases between. CDR3 length: 12 residues. CDR3 in amino acids: CASSLGAQPQHF. Written as DNA, the CDR3 is TGTGCCAGCAGTTTGGGGGCCCAGCCCCAGCATTTT.